This T cell receptor beta chain was obtained from a study of cytomegalovirus exposure and HLA in healthy donors. Amplification used 60 Vbeta primers and 13 Jbeta primers. The data were produced by immunoSEQ multiplex PCR, yet TCRdb's version contains in-frame clones alone and is incomplete. Here the sample spans fewer than 200,000 clones, roughly 90% being singletons. This clone appeared a single time. CDR1 and CDR2 (germline): SGHKS, YYEKEE (reference sequence). The CDR3 sequence is 13 residues long. The V and J ends lost 2 bases and 10 bases, in that order; junction bases with no gene match: 5. Material for sequencing was PBMCs. The chain employs TRBV5-5 and TRBJ2-1; 8 bases are a match to TRBD2. The sequence was collected from a girl in the first two years of life in good health and CMV-seronegative. The chain's CDR3 is CASSLYLAGEQFF. The CDR3 coding sequence is TGTGCCAGCAGCTTATACCTAGCGGGCGAGCAGTTCTTC. The full variable domain, completed using reference TRBV5-5 and TRBJ2-1, is DAGVTQSPTHLIKTRGQQVTLRCSPISGHKSVSWYQQVLGQGPQFIFQYYEKEERGRGNFPDRFSARQFPNYSSELNVNALLLGDSALYLCASSLYLAGEQFFGPGTRLTVL.